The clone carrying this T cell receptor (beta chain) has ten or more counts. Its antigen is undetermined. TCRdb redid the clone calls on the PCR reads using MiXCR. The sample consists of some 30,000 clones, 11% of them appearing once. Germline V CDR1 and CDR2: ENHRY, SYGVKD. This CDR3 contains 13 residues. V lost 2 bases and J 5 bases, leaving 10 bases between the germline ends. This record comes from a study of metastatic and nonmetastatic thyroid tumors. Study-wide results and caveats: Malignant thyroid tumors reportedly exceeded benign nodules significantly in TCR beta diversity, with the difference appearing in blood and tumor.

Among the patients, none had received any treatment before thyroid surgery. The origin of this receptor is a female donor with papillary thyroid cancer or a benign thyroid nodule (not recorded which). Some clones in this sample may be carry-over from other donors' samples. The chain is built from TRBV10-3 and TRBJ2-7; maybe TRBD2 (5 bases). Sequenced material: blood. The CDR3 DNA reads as TGTGCCATCAGTGAGCGGGGTTTGGACGAGCAGTACTTC. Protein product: CAISERGLDEQYF.